This T cell receptor (beta chain) was obtained from a study of cytomegalovirus exposure and HLA in healthy donors. About the study: A prior analysis found around 110 million unique TCR beta sequences from some 200 million T cells. Out of 398 genotyped donors, about 76% belonged to the Caucasian-associated ancestry cluster. Notes on the study in general: A later analysis linked a missense DCLRE1C variant to TCR beta V- and J-gene trimming. Investigators reported 164 TCR beta chains as tied to cytomegalovirus.

Vbeta (60) and Jbeta (13) primers were used in the PCR. Measured with immunoSEQ multiplex PCR; TCRdb has only the in-frame clones, and not every one. The repertoire consists of 100,000 to 120,000 clones, with 76% occurring once and the leading ten covering roughly 13%. With respect to this clone: The antigen is unknown.

Germline CDR1 reads SGHRS; CDR2 reads YFSETQ. Trimming took 0 bases from V and 4 from J, leaving 5 bases between them. This CDR3 has 14 amino acids. The chain uses TRBV5-1 and TRBJ1-6; unclear D gene. The sample was PBMCs. The receptor comes from a man aged 25-45 years in good health and CMV-seropositive. CDR3 in DNA: TGCGCCAGCAGCTTGGCGGGGTATAATTCACCCCTCCACTTT. Translated, it gives CASSLAGYNSPLHF.